This passage covers 22 T cell receptor beta chains from one sample sequenced in a study of blood T cell repertoires in COVID-19. This table comes from immunoSEQ multiplex PCR, and its TCRdb copy is limited to in-frame clones, with some not included. This sample yields under 500,000 clones, of which 87% are seen a single time; almost 2% belongs to the top ten. Sample: PBMCs or T cells enriched from blood (not recorded which). These receptors all stem from a woman under 30 with acute COVID-19.

The CDR3 spells CASSSDSQRIEAFF. In DNA, the CDR3 is TGTGCCAGCAGTTCGGACAGTCAGAGAATCGAAGCTTTCTTT. The chain links TRBV6-5 to TRBJ1-1; maybe TRBD1 (6 bases). The CDR3 consists of 14 residues. Deletions cut 4 bases from V and 8 bases from J, with 17 bases between. CDR1 and CDR2 from the germline V gene are MNHEY and SVGAGI.

This clone was recorded once. CDR3 DNA: TGCGCCAGCAGCGTAGACCGGGACAGGACCTATGGCTACACCTTC. Translating gives CASSVDRDRTYGYTF. This sequence joins TRBV5-1 and TRBJ1-2, with TRBD1 matching over 8 bases. The CDR3 spans 15 residues. In germline, CDR1 is SGHRS, CDR2 YFSETQ. Trimming took 4 bases from V and 4 from J; bases not matched to a gene: 9.

This chain uses TRBV2 with TRBJ1-2; no reliable D call. The CDR3 extends over 12 amino acids. The ends were cut back, 6 bases at V and 4 bases at J, with 9 bases in the middle. The germline CDR1 and CDR2 sequences are SNHLY and FYNNEI. CDR3 coding DNA: TGTGCCAGCAGGACCGGGATCTATGGCTACACCTTC. Translated: CASRTGIYGYTF.

The chain employs TRBV9 and TRBJ2-2, with TRBD1 identical over 8 bases. This CDR3 region has 15 residues. Germline V CDR1 and CDR2: SGDLS, YYNGEE. Losses at the gene ends were 5 bases for V and 4 bases for J; bases not matched to a gene: 7. CDR3 nucleotides: TGTGCCAGCAGGGGGATGACAGGGGTCACCGGGGAGCTGTTTTTT. Translated: CASRGMTGVTGELFF.

The CDR3 region is CASSLGSEQFF. The CDR3 DNA reads TGTGCCAGCAGCTTAGGGAGCGAGCAGTTCTTC. The chain joins TRBV5-6 to TRBJ2-1, with a possible D match to TRBD2 (5 bases). The CDR3 runs 11 residues. CDR1 and CDR2 from the germline V gene are SGHDT and YYEEEE. Trimming cost V 2 bases and J 10 bases, with 7 bases left between them.

The chain joins TRBV21-1 to TRBJ2-7; the DNA was not used to check the table's D call, TRBD1. TRBV21-1 is shown as a pseudogene. The length of the CDR3 is 15 residues. This chain's CDR3 is CASSKGTGQSYEQYF. CDR3 in DNA: TGTGCCAGCAGCAAGGGGACAGGACAATCCTACGAGCAGTACTTC.

This clone was detected once. The chain couples TRBV2 to TRBJ1-2; 10 bases fit TRBD1. Germline V gene lookup returns CDR1 SNHLY and CDR2 FYNNEI. The CDR3 loop spans 14 amino acids. V lost 4 bases, J lost 5 bases, and 4 bases stayed unmatched. CDR3 loop: CASSAQDRGYGYTF. The DNA for the CDR3 is TGTGCCAGCAGTGCCCAGGACAGGGGGTATGGCTACACCTTC.

The chain recombines TRBV18 with TRBJ2-5; a possible D gene is TRBD1 (6 bases). The ends were cut back, 3 bases at V and 4 bases at J, with 15 bases in the middle. This CDR3 has 15 residues. Germline V gives CDR1 KGHSH, CDR2 LQKENI. The CDR3 nucleotides read TGTGCCAGCTCACCGAATAACAGGGCAGGAGAGACCCAGTACTTC. Amino acids: CASSPNNRAGETQYF.

The chain combines TRBV5-4 with TRBJ2-5, with 10 bases matching TRBD2. This CDR3 region has 16 residues. J gave up 4 bases and V 5 bases, and 11 bases lay outside the gene matches. From germline, CDR1 is SGHNT and CDR2 YYREEE (reference sequence). The DNA of the CDR3 is TGTGCCAGCAGTTCTTCTAGCGGGGGCGTTTTAGAGACCCAGTACTTC. This gives the protein CASSSSSGGVLETQYF.

Only one count was recorded for this clone. The V and J genes are TRBV11-2 and TRBJ2-7; TRBD1 aligns across 8 bases. Trimming at V came to 2 bases and at J to 6 bases, leaving 9 bases not matched to a gene. Germline-derived CDR1 and CDR2 are SGHAT and FQNNGV. CDR3 length equals 15 residues. The CDR3 region is CASSLLGQGAGEQYF. The CDR3, as DNA: TGTGCCAGCAGCTTATTAGGCCAGGGGGCGGGCGAGCAGTACTTC.

The gene calls are TRBV3-1 (or the pseudogene TRBV3-2) and TRBJ2-1; D is unclear. Germline CDR1 and CDR2: LGHDT and YNNKEL (reference sequence). This CDR3 has 16 residues. V lost 0 bases to trimming and J lost 4 bases, with 13 bases between them. CDR3 in DNA: TGTGCCAGCAGCCAAGAACTGTGGCGGCGATACAATGAGCAGTTCTTC. It codes for CASSQELWRRYNEQFF.

The chain couples TRBV11-2 to TRBJ2-3; TRBD2 matches 7 bases. The V gene end was trimmed by 4 bases and the J gene end by 2 bases; junction bases not matched to a gene: 3. Germline assignment: CDR1 SGHAT and CDR2 FQNNGV. The CDR3 contains 14 residues. CDR3 bases: TGTGCCAGCAGCTATAGCGGGTACACAGATACGCAGTATTTT. Its translation is CASSYSGYTDTQYF. Looking up the rest from reference TRBV11-2 and TRBJ2-3 gives the full variable domain: EAGVAQSPRYKIIEKRQSVAFWCNPISGHATLYWYQQILGQGPKLLIQFQNNGVVDDSQLPKDRFSAERLKGVDSTLKIQPAKLEDSAVYLCASSYSGYTDTQYFGPGTRLTVL.

The V gene is TRBV28, the J gene TRBJ2-7; a weak D match, TRBD1 (5 bases). The CDR3 length is 13 residues. Germline V gene lookup returns CDR1 MDHEN and CDR2 SYDVKM. The ends were cut back, 2 bases at V and 2 bases at J, with 7 bases in the middle. The CDR3 DNA reads TGTGCCAGCAGTTTACCGACAGCCTACGAGCAGTACTTC. This encodes CASSLPTAYEQYF.

The V call is TRBV7-2, the J call TRBJ1-2; no clear D gene. Germline V gene data show CDR1 as SGHTA and CDR2 as FQGNSA. The V gene lost 5 bases and the J gene lost 4 bases, with 5 bases spanning the gap. This CDR3 comprises 11 residues. This CDR3 is CASSPLYGYTF. The DNA for the CDR3 is TGTGCCAGCAGCCCCCTCTATGGCTACACCTTC.

This chain links TRBV19 with TRBJ2-6; TRBD1 is a possible D gene (5 bases). Germline CDR1 reads LNHDA; CDR2 reads SQIVND (reference sequence). This CDR3 has 13 residues. The V end lost 7 bases, the J end lost 2 bases, and 6 bases lay between the germline ends. CDR3 sequence reads: CASKQAGANVLTF. CDR3 sequence (DNA): TGTGCCAGTAAACAGGCTGGGGCCAACGTCCTGACTTTC.

This chain links TRBV2 with TRBJ1-1; D gene ambiguous. The CDR3 totals 17 residues. V lost 5 bases, J lost 0 bases, and 19 bases lay in between. Germline lookup yields CDR1 SNHLY and CDR2 FYNNEI. The CDR3 coding sequence is TGTGCCAGCAGTTTTACTCAACGGGGTCTAATGAACACTGAAGCTTTCTTT. Translated, it gives CASSFTQRGLMNTEAFF.

The V and J genes are TRBV2 and TRBJ2-7; weak D call: TRBD2 (5 bases). The CDR3 totals 12 residues. CDR1 is SNHLY and CDR2 is FYNNEI in the germline V gene. This CDR3 is CASDESGYEQYF. The CDR3 bases are TGTGCGAGCGACGAGAGCGGCTACGAGCAGTACTTC.

This clone has more than one count but fewer than ten. For the CDR3, the DNA is TGTGCCAGCAGCTGGCCCTCCGGGACTCTCTCTGGAAACACCATATATTTT. Its protein is CASSWPSGTLSGNTIYF. The J gene is TRBJ1-3, the V gene TRBV7-9; D is possibly TRBD1 (5 bases). Germline assignment: CDR1 SEHNR and CDR2 FQNEAQ (reference sequence). The V end lost 4 bases, the J end lost 0 bases, and 16 bases lay between the germline ends. The CDR3 runs to 17 residues. Full variable domain (outside the CDR3, taken from reference TRBV7-9 and TRBJ1-3): DTGVSQNPRHKITKRGQNVTFRCDPISEHNRLYWYRQTLGQGPEFLTYFQNEAQLEKSRLLSDRFSAERPKGSFSTLEIQRTEQGDSAMYLCASSWPSGTLSGNTIYFGEGSWLTVV.

The CDR3 spells CASSAGRQGRKYGYTF. The CDR3 DNA is TGTGCCAGCAGCGCGGGACGACAGGGAAGAAAGTATGGCTACACCTTC. This chain uses TRBV7-9 with TRBJ1-2; 7 bases align to TRBD1. Per the germline V gene, CDR1 is SEHNR and CDR2 is FQNEAQ (reference sequence). After removal of 5 bases from V and 5 bases from J, the junction contained 14 bases not matched to a gene. The CDR3 totals 16 residues.

The chain joins TRBV7-8 to TRBJ1-1, with TRBD1 as a possible D gene (6 bases). Trimming removed 1 base at V and 5 bases at J, with 11 bases between. There are 14 residues in the CDR3. The V gene's germline CDR1 is SGHVS and CDR2 FQNEAQ. The DNA of the CDR3 is TGTGCCAGCAGCTTAGTCAGGGGTGAAACTGAAGCTTTCTTT. Translation gives CASSLVRGETEAFF.

The chain combines TRBV5-4 with TRBJ2-7; 10 nucleotides agree with TRBD2. The CDR3 totals 16 residues. CDR1 SGHNT and CDR2 YYREEE come from the germline V gene (reference sequence). After removal of 4 bases from V and 0 bases from J, the junction contained 7 bases not matched to a gene. The CDR3 protein is CASSKGASGSSYEQYF. The CDR3 bases are TGTGCCAGCAGCAAGGGGGCTAGCGGGAGCTCCTACGAGCAGTACTTC. The full variable domain, with the rest looked up from reference TRBV5-4 and TRBJ2-7, is ETGVTQSPTHLIKTRGQQVTLRCSSQSGHNTVSWYQQALGQGPQFIFQYYREEENGRGNFPPRFSGLQFPNYSSELNVNALELDDSALYLCASSKGASGSSYEQYFGPGTRLTVT.

This rearrangement joins TRBV7-2 to TRBJ2-4; 10 nucleotides align to TRBD1. V trimming: 1 base; J trimming: 5 bases; junction bases outside the gene matches: 2. The germline V gene encodes CDR1 SGHTA and CDR2 FQGNSA. This CDR3 spans 15 amino acids. For the CDR3, the DNA is TGTGCCAGCAGCTTAGGACAGGGGGCCCAAAACATTCAGTACTTC. This translates into CASSLGQGAQNIQYF.